Following are 7 T cell receptor beta chains from one sample sequenced in a study of response to subunit inactivated influenza vaccine. TCRdb reprocessed the RT-PCR reads via MiXCR and lists one record per CDR3 protein. The repertoire has 300,000 to 350,000 distinct CDR3 sequences, less than 25% of them found once; the top ten carry 10%. The input for sequencing was PBMCs from blood, taken approximately 20 months after vaccination. These receptors originate from a man in his fifties or sixties who received an inactivated influenza vaccine.

The chain employs TRBV5-1 and TRBJ2-5, with D unresolved. Germline assignment: CDR1 SGHRS and CDR2 YFSETQ. The CDR3 loop spans 16 amino acids. The V end was cut by 0 bases, the J end by 5 bases, with 17 bases between. CDR3 bases: TGCGCCAGCAGCTTGGGTGGTCGGCCTACCGGGGAGACCCAGTACTTC. Its protein product is CASSLGGRPTGETQYF.

The CDR3 protein is CASSLIGGNYEQYF. CDR3 DNA: TGTGCCAGCAGTTTAATCGGCGGGAACTACGAGCAGTACTTC. The chain employs TRBV27 and TRBJ2-7, with a weak D call TRBD2 (6 bases). The CDR3 spans 14 residues. The V end lost 2 bases, the J end lost 3 bases, and 11 bases lay between the germline ends. Germline values: CDR1 MNHEY, CDR2 SMNVEV (reference sequence).

Concerning this clonotype: A read error may be the cause here, since a much bigger clone is one base away. V is TRBV20-1 and J is TRBJ1-5, with no clear D. V was shortened by 3 bases and J by 2 bases, with 8 bases between the two germline ends. The CDR3 is made up of 13 amino acids. The germline V gene encodes CDR1 DFQATT and CDR2 SNEGSKA (reference sequence). CDR3 sequence: CSASNDCNQPQHF. CDR3 DNA: TGCAGTGCTAGTAATGATTGCAATCAGCCCCAGCATTTT.

This clonotype has only a few counts. The chain couples TRBV28 to TRBJ1-4, with D maybe TRBD1 (6 bases). CDR1 and CDR2 from the germline V gene are MDHEN and SYDVKM. V dropped 7 bases and J dropped 0 bases, with 18 bases sitting between them. CDR3 size: 17 residues. The CDR3 spells CASKRGAFTATNEKLFF. In DNA form, the CDR3 reads TGTGCCAGCAAGCGGGGGGCATTCACGGCAACTAATGAAAAACTGTTTTTT.

The chain carries TRBV20-1 and TRBJ1-6; possibly TRBD1 for D (6 bases). Germline CDR1 is DFQATT and CDR2 is SNEGSKA (reference sequence). Trimming left V 0 bases short and J 7 bases short, with 13 bases between. The length of the CDR3 is 15 residues. The CDR3 reads CSARDTGQRNSPLHF. The DNA of the CDR3 is TGCAGTGCTAGAGACACAGGGCAGAGGAATTCACCCCTCCACTTT.

The chain uses TRBV7-8 and TRBJ1-1, with 7 positions matching TRBD1. J gave up 3 bases and V 2 bases, and 3 bases lay outside the gene matches. The germline V gene encodes CDR1 SGHVS and CDR2 FQNEAQ. The CDR3 length is 14 residues. As DNA, the CDR3 is TGTGCCAGCAGCTTAACCGGGACAGACACTGAAGCTTTCTTT. As protein: CASSLTGTDTEAFF.

The table lists this clonotype with a few counts. DNA for the CDR3: TGCGCCAGCAGCCAAGATGGACGGGCCAGAGATTATGGCTACACCTTC. It translates to CASSQDGRARDYGYTF. The chain carries TRBV4-1 and TRBJ1-2; the D is unclear. In germline, CDR1 is MGHRA, CDR2 YSYEKL. V dropped 0 bases and J dropped 5 bases, with 16 bases sitting between them. The CDR3 extends over 16 amino acids.